This T cell receptor (beta chain) was identified in a study of response to subunit inactivated influenza vaccine. With regard to this clonotype: Its antigen is as yet unknown.

V was cut by 0 bases and J by 9 bases, with 12 bases left in between. The CDR3 is 14 amino acids. CDR1 LGHNA and CDR2 YNFKEQ come from the germline V gene. TCRdb reprocessed the RT-PCR reads with MiXCR, giving one entry per CDR3 protein. The profile shows around 490,000 distinct CDR3 sequences, roughly 8.2% of them singletons. General study points: Few additional T cells are recruited per seasonal influenza vaccination, authors suggested.

The clonotype was recovered from a man aged 50 to 69 who received an inactivated influenza vaccine. The chain links TRBV4-2 to TRBJ2-1; D unresolved. The specimen was PBMCs from blood, collected 23 to 25 months after vaccination. In DNA, the CDR3 is TGTGCCAGCAGCCAAGATCTTAGGGCCGGTGAGCAGTTCTTC. Protein product: CASSQDLRAGEQFF.